The sequence of this T cell receptor beta chain was determined in a study of T cell responses to AZD1222 COVID-19 vaccine. General study results and limits: Unmutated variant regions are reportedly targeted by nearly half of spike-specific TCRs. Spike-specific TCR breadth rose after two AZD1222 doses, and depth rose as well.

With respect to this clone: Its antigen remains unidentified.

Profiling relied on immunoSEQ multiplex PCR, and the TCRdb table lists in-frame clones only, not all of them. The sample records fewer than 150,000 clones, over 80% being singletons. The CDR3 is made up of 13 amino acids. Between the trimmed V and J ends, which lost 5 bases and 4 bases, there was a span of 14 bases. Germline-derived CDR1 and CDR2 are SQVTM and ANQGSEA. The origin of this receptor is an adult who received the AZD1222 COVID-19 vaccine. Here the sequenced sample was peripheral blood, taken 28 days after the second AZD1222 dose. The gene calls are TRBV29-1 and TRBJ1-2; D uncertain. The CDR3 spells CSVPPGGTYGYTF. Written as DNA, the CDR3 is TGCAGCGTTCCTCCAGGAGGCACCTATGGCTACACCTTC.